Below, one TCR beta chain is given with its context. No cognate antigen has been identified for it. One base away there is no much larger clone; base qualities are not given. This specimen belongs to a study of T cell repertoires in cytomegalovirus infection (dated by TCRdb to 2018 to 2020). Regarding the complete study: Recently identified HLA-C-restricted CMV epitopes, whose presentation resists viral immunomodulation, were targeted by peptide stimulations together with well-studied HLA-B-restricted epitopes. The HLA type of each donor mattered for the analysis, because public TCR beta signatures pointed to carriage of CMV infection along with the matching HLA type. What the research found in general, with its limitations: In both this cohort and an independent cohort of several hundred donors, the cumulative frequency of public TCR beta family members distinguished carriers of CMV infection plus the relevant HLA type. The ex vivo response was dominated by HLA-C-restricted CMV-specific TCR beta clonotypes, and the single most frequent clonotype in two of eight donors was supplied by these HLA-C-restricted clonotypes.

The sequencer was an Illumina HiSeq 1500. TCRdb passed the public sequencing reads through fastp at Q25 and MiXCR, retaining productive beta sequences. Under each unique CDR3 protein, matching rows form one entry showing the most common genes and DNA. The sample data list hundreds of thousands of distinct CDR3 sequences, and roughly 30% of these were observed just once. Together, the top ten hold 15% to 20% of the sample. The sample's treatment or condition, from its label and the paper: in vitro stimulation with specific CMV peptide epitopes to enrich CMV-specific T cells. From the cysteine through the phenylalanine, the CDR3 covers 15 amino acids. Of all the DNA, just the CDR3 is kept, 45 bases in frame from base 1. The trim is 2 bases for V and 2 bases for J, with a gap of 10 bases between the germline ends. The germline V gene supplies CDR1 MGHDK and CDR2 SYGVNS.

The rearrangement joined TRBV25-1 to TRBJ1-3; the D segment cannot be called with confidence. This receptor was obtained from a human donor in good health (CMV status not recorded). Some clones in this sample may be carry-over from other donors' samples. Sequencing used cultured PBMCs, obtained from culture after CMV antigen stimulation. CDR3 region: CASSEGVWAGNTIYF. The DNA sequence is TGTGCCAGCAGTGAAGGTGTTTGGGCTGGAAACACCATATATTTT.